Described below is a single TCR beta chain sequence and its context. The record originates from a study of blood T cell repertoires in COVID-19. As for the study in general: The United States, Italy and Spain were the sources of the acute and convalescent COVID-19 samples.

Per germline, CDR1 SGHNT and CDR2 YYREEE (reference sequence). V lost 1 base to trimming and J lost 6 bases; unmatched junction nucleotides: 7. The length of the CDR3 is 16 residues. Data came from immunoSEQ multiplex PCR; TCRdb stores just in-frame clones and leaves some out. The sample holds approximately 160,000 clones; 80% to 90% are singletons and the top ten take around 7%. Participant ages covered about 18 to 89 years across about 25 US areas. Clinical histories supplied by participants themselves formed the basis of cohort assignment. Sequencing was carried out using PBMCs or T cells enriched from blood (not recorded which). The TCR sequence derives from a man aged 50 to 60 who had recovered from COVID-19. The V call is TRBV5-4, the J call TRBJ1-6; 7 positions agree with TRBD1. The CDR3 reads CASSLNQGVLNSPLHF. CDR3 in DNA: TGTGCCAGCAGCTTGAACCAGGGGGTACTTAATTCACCCCTCCACTTT.